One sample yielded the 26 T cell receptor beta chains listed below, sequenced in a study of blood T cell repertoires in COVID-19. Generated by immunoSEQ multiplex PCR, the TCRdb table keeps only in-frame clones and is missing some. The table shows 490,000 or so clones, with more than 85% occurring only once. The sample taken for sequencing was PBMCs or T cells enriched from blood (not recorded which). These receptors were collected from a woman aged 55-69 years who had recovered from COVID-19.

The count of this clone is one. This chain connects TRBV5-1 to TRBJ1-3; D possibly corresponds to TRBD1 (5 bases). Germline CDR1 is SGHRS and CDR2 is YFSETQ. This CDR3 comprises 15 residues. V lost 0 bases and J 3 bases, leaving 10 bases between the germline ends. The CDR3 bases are TGCGCCAGCAGCTTGGGGGGCTCTGGTGGAAACACCATATATTTT. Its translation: CASSLGGSGGNTIYF.

CDR3 residues: CAWSLAETDTQYF. The CDR3 coding sequence is TGTGCCTGGAGTCTGGCAGAAACAGATACGCAGTATTTT. The J gene is TRBJ2-3, the V gene TRBV30; D remains ambiguous. This CDR3 spans 13 amino acids. Trimming cost V 2 bases and J 3 bases, with 9 bases left between them. Germline V gives CDR1 GTSNPN, CDR2 SVGIG (reference sequence).

CDR3 in amino acids: CASAMRGGTNYGYTF. CDR3 nucleotide sequence: TGTGCCAGCGCCATGCGTGGAGGGACTAACTATGGCTACACCTTC. The rearrangement uses TRBV3-1 (or the pseudogene TRBV3-2) and TRBJ1-2; D ambiguous. Trimming shortened V by 8 bases and J by 0 bases, and 16 bases separated the two germline ends. Germline V gene sequence: CDR1 LGHDT, CDR2 YNNKEL (reference sequence). This CDR3 comprises 15 residues.

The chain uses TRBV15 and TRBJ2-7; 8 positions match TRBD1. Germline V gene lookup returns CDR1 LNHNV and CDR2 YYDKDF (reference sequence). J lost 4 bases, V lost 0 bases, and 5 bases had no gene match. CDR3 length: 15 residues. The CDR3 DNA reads TGTGCCACCAGCAGAGATCCAGGGGGCGAGTACGAGCAGTACTTC. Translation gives CATSRDPGGEYEQYF.

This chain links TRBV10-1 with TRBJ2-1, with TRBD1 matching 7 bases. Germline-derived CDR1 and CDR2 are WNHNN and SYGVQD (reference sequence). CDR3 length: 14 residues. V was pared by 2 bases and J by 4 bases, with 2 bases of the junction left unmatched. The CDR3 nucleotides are TGCGCCAGCAGTGAGGGGACAGTTTACAATGAGCAGTTCTTC. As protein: CASSEGTVYNEQFF.

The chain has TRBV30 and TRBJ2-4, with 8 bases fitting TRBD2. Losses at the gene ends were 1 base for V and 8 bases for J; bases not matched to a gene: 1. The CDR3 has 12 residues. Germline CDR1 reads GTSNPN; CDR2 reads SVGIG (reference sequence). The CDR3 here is CAWSALADIQYF. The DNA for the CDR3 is TGTGCCTGGAGTGCACTAGCGGACATTCAGTACTTC. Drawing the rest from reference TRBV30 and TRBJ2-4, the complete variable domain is SQTIHQWPATLVQPVGSPLSLECTVEGTSNPNLYWYRQAAGRGLQLLFYSVGIGQISSEVPQNLSASRPQDRQFILSSKKLLLSDSGFYLCAWSALADIQYFGAGTRLSVL.

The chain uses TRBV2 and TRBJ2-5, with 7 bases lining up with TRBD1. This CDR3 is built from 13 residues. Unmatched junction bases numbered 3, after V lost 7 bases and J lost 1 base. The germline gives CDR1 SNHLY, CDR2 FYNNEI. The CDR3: CASKGAGQETQYF. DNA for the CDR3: TGTGCCAGCAAGGGGGCAGGCCAAGAGACCCAGTACTTC.

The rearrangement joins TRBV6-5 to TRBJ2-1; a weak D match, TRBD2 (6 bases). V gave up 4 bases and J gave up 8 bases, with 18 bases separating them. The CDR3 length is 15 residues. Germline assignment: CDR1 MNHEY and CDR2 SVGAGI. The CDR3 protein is CASSSPGLRRDEQFF. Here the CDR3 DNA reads TGTGCCAGCAGTTCCCCGGGACTCCGAAGGGATGAGCAGTTCTTC.

DNA for the CDR3: TGTGCCAGTAGTATTTGGACAGGGGGGGACACTGAAGCTTTCTTT. Translating it yields CASSIWTGGDTEAFF. The V and J genes are TRBV19 and TRBJ1-1; 10 nucleotides match TRBD1. This CDR3 region has 15 residues. Germline V gene data show CDR1 as LNHDA and CDR2 as SQIVND (reference sequence). V was pared by 3 bases and J by 3 bases, with 4 bases of the junction left unmatched.

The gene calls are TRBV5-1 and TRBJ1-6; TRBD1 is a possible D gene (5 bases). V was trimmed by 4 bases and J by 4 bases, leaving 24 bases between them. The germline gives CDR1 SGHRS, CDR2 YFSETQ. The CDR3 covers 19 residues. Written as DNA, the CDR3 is TGCGCCAGCAGCCCAACGACAGAGACGTCCTTCTTATATAATTCACCCCTCCACTTT. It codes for CASSPTTETSFLYNSPLHF.

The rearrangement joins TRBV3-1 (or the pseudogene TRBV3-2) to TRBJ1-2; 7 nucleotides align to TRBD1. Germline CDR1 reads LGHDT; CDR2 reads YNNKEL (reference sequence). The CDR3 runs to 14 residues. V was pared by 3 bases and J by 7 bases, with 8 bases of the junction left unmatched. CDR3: CASSHEGGIVGYTF. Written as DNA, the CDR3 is TGTGCCAGCAGCCACGAAGGGGGCATAGTTGGCTACACCTTC.

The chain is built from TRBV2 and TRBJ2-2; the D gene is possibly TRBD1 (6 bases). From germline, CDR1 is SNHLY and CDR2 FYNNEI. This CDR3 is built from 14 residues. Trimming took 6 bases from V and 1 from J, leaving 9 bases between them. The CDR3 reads CASSKDRNTGELFF. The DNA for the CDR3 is TGTGCCAGCAGCAAGGACAGGAACACCGGGGAGCTGTTTTTT.

This CDR3 is CATSDPSTGAYGYTF. As DNA, the CDR3 is TGTGCCACCAGTGATCCTTCGACAGGCGCCTATGGCTACACCTTC. The chain employs TRBV24-1 and TRBJ1-2; tentatively, D is TRBD1 (6 bases). V was clipped by 3 bases and J by 4 bases, with 14 bases between them. Germline lookup yields CDR1 KGHDR and CDR2 SFDVKD. This CDR3 contains 15 residues.

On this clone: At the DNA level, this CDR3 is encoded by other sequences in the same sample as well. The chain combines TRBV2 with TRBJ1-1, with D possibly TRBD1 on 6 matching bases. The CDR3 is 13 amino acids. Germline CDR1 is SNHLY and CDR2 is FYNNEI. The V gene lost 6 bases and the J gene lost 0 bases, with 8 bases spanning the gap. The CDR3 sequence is CASSGQMNTEAFF. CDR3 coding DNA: TGTGCCAGCAGCGGACAGATGAACACTGAAGCTTTCTTT.

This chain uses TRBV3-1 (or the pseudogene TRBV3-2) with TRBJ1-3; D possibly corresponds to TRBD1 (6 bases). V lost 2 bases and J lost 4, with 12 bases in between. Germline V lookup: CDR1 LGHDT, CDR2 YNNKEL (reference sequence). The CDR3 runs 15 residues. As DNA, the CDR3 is TGTGCCAGCAGCCAACTACAGGGTTCGGGAAACACCATATATTTT. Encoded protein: CASSQLQGSGNTIYF.

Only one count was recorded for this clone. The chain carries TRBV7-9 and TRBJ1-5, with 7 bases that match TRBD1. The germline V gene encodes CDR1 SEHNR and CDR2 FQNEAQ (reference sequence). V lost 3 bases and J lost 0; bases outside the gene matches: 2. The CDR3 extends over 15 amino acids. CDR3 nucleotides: TGTGCCAGCAGCTTCCAGGGGGGTAGCAATCAGCCCCAGCATTTT. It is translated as CASSFQGGSNQPQHF.

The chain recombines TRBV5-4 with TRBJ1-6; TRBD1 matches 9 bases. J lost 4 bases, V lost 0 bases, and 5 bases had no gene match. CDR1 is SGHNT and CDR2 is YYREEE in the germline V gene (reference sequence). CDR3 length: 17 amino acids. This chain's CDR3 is CASSLDGTGSYNSPLHF. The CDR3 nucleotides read TGTGCCAGCAGCTTGGACGGGACAGGGAGTTATAATTCACCCCTCCACTTT.

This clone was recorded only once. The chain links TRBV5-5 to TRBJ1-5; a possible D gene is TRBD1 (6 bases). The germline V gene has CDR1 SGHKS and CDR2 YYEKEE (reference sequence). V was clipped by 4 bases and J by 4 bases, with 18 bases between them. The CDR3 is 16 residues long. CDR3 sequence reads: CASSPRQAGGNQPQHF. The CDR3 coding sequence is TGTGCCAGCAGCCCGCGACAGGCGGGAGGGAATCAGCCCCAGCATTTT.

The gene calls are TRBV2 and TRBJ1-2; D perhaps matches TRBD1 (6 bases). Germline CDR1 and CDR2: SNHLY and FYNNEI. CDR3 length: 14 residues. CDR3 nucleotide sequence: TGTTCAACTTTGGACAGCCCCCTTAACTATGGCTACACCTTC. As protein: CSTLDSPLNYGYTF.

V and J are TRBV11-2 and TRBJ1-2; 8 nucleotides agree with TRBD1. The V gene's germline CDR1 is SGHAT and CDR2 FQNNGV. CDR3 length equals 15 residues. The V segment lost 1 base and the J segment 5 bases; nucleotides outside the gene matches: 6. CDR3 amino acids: CASSLGTGIQYGYTF. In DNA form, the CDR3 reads TGTGCCAGCAGCTTAGGGACAGGGATACAGTATGGCTACACCTTC.

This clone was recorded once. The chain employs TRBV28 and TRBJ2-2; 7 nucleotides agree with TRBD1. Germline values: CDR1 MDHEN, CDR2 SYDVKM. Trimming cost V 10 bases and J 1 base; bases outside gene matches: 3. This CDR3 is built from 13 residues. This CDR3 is CAMWDRNTGELFF. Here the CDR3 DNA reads TGTGCCATGTGGGACAGGAACACCGGGGAGCTGTTTTTT.

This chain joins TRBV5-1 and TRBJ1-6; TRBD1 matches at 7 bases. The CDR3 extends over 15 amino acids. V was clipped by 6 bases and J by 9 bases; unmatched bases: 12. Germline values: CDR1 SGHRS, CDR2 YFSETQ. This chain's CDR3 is CASTEQGSPTSPLHF. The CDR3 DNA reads TGCGCCAGCACCGAACAGGGGTCGCCCACTTCACCCCTCCACTTT.

In nucleotides, the CDR3 is TGTGCCAGCAGCTCCCAAACTAGCGGGGACTCAGATACGCAGTATTTT. The encoded protein is CASSSQTSGDSDTQYF. The V and J genes are TRBV5-4 and TRBJ2-3; 10 bases match TRBD2. CDR1 and CDR2 from the germline V gene are SGHNT and YYREEE (reference sequence). This CDR3 is 16 amino acids long. The V segment lost 3 bases and the J segment 4 bases; nucleotides outside the gene matches: 8.

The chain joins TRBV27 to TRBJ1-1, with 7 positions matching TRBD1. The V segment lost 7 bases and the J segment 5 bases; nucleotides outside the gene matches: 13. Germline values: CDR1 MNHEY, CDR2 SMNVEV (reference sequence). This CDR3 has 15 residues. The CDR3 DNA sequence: TGTGCCAGCAAGGGGGCAGGGGACGTAGGAACTGAAGCTTTCTTT. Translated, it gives CASKGAGDVGTEAFF.

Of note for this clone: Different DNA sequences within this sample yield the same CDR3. The CDR3, as DNA: TGTGCCAGCAGTTACTCGGGGCAGGGGAACACTGAAGCTTTCTTT. Its protein is CASSYSGQGNTEAFF. V usage is TRBV6-5 and J usage is TRBJ1-1; tentatively, D is TRBD1 (5 bases). V dropped 0 bases and J dropped 1 base, with 9 bases sitting between them. This CDR3 comprises 15 residues. Germline CDR1 is MNHEY and CDR2 is SVGAGI.

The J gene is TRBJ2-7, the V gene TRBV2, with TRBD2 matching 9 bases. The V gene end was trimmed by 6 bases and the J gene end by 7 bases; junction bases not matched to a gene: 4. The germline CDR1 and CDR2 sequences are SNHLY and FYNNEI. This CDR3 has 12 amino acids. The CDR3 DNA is TGTGCCAGCAGCGGACTAGCGAGGGAGCAGTACTTC. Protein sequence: CASSGLAREQYF.